This T cell receptor (beta chain) was recorded in a study of Tregs in tolerant kidney transplant recipients. Clones were read by immunoSEQ multiplex PCR, and TCRdb kept only the in-frame ones, dropping some. The sample gives about 46,000 clones, about 90% of which show up once; about 0.75% is in the top ten. Per the germline V gene, CDR1 is SGHAT and CDR2 is FQDESV (reference sequence). The CDR3 runs to 13 residues. Trimming took 2 bases from V and 7 from J, leaving 11 bases between them. This clonotype was sampled from a human donor in good health. The rearrangement links TRBV11-1 to TRBJ1-1, with D perhaps matching TRBD1 (5 bases). Sequenced input: Tregs from blood. The CDR3 nucleotides read TGTGCCAGCAGCTTATCAGGGTATGGTGAAGCTTTCTTT. It yields the protein CASSLSGYGEAFF.